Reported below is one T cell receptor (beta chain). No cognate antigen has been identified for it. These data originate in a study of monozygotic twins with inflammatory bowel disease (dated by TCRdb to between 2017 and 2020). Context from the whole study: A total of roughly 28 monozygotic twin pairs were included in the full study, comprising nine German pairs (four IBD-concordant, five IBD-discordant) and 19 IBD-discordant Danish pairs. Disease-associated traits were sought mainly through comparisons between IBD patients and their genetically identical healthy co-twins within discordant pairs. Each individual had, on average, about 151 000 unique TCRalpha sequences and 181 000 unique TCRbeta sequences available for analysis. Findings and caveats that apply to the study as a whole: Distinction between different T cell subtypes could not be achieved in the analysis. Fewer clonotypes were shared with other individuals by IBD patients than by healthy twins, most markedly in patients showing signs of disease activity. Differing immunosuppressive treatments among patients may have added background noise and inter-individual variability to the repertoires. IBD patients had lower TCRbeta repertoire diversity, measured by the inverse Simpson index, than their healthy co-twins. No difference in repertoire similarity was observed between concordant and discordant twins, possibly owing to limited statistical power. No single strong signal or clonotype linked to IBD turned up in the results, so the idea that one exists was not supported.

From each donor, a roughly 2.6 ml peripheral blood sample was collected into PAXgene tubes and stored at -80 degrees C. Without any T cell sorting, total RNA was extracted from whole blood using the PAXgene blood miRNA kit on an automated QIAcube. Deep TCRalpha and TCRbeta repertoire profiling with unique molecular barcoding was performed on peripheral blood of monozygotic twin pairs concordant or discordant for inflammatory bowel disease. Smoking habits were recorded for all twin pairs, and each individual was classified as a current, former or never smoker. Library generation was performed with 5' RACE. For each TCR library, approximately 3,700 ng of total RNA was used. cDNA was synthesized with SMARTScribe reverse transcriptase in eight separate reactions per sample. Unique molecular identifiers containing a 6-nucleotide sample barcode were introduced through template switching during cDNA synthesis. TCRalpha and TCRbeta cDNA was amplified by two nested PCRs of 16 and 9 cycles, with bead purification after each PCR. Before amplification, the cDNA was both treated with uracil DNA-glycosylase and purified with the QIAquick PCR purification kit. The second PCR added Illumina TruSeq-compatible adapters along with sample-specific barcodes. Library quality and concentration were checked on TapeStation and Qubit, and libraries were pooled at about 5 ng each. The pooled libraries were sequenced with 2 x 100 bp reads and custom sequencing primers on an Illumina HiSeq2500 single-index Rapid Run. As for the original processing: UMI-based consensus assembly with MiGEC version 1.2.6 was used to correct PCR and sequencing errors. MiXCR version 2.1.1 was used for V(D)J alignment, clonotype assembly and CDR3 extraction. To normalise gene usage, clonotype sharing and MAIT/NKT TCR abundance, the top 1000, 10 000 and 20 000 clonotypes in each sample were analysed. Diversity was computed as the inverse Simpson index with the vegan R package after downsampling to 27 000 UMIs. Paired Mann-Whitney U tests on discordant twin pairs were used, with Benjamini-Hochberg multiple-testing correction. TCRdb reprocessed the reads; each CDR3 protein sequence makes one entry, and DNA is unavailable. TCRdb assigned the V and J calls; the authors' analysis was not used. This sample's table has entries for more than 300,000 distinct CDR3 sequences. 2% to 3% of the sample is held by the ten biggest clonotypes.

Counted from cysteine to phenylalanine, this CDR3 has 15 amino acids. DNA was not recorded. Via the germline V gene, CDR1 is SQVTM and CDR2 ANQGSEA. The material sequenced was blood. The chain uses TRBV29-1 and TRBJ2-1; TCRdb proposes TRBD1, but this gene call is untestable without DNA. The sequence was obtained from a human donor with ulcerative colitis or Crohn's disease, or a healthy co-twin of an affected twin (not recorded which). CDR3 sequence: CSSRHGTGRYNEQFF.